A single T cell receptor beta chain is shown here with its context. This clone was observed a handful of times. Its binding antigen is unknown. No base quality information exists; no much larger clone differs at one position. The data are from a study of cytomegalovirus exposure and HLA in healthy donors (dated 2017 in TCRdb). About the investigation overall: An earlier analysis of approximately 590 of the donors reported about 290 Gb of sequence data and approximately 110 million unique TCR beta sequences from about 200 million T cells. About 300 gigabases of sequencing data and 70 million to 100 million unique TCR sequences made up an early release that covered several hundred HLA-typed donors. Of the roughly 430 genotyped donors, about 80% fell in the genetic ancestry cluster associated with self-reported Caucasian donors. The study was designed to test whether signatures of past pathogen exposure could be identified by cataloging public T cell receptors. The study used immunosequencing to profile the T cell repertoires of around 600 subjects and linked those repertoires to cytomegalovirus serostatus. Besides the first cohort of approximately 670 subjects, a separate validation cohort made up of some 110 different subjects was used. To predict cytomegalovirus infection status, the study combined high-throughput TCR immunosequencing, statistical association of individual TCRs with disease status, and machine learning. To study patterns of TCR occurrence, a later analysis re-analyzed previously published TCR beta repertoires from 700 or so donors and added high-resolution HLA genotyping. Rather than drawing on any new phenotypic data, the later analysis identified candidate immune exposures from TCR beta sequences and the way those sequences occurred across donors. In an earlier analysis of more than 550 of the donors, high-throughput TCR beta sequencing was used to judge whether each TCR beta V gene segment behaved as functional or pseudogenic. Donor age, sex, ethnicity and CMV serostatus were collected together with the repertoire data. A later genetic analysis took genome-wide SNP genotypes for about 65% of the 666 donors and used that subset as a discovery cohort. All discovery cohort repertoires had been generated on a single sequencing platform. HLA typing included class I and class II loci at four-digit resolution. The number of typed donors differed by locus: about 620-640 for A, B, C, DRB1 and DQB1; some 540 for DQA1; over 600 for DPA1; and about 450 for DPB1. Because of strong linkage in the cohort, roughly five DR-DQ haplotypes were treated as single units for association and clustering. On average, around 240,000 unique TCR beta nucleotide sequences were sequenced per donor among 398 genotyped donors of the cohort, with about 19% of those sequences being non-productive.

The paper's findings and limits, for the study overall: A later analysis found that TCR association rates varied across HLA loci, with DRB1 alleles showing the most associated TCRs and HLA-C alleles the fewest. A cluster of highly shared sequence variants was judged likely to represent a technical artifact of the sequencing pipeline. Linkage disequilibrium might explain the correlated functional status among segregating V segments, but an unknown experimental factor could not be ruled out. Immune exposure information for the cohort was limited to CMV serostatus. In an earlier analysis of over 550 of the donors, most TCR beta V segments were observed in productive rearrangements about 87% or about 30% of the time, broadly matching IMGT annotations. It was suggested by the authors that the approach could potentially be generalized to other disease states and immunological phenotypes. Because HLA typing was unavailable for some donors at each locus, only the typed subset was used in association tests. When HLA alleles, especially DR and DQ, strongly co-occurred, attributing TCR associations to individual alleles was difficult. At a false discovery rate of 0.05, a later analysis linked around 17,000 TCR beta sequences to specific HLA alleles. Most CMV-associated TCR beta chains appeared to be HLA-restricted in a later analysis, and the HLA associations seemed to be driven largely by CMV exposure. Roughly uniform sequencing depth across donors was assumed in presence/absence analyses, although this assumption may not hold. The classifier was reported to diagnose cytomegalovirus status with high specificity and sensitivity in both the original cohort and the validation cohort. Some IMGT-functional V segments, including TRBV6-2 and TRBV6-3, could not be distinguished by the 87-base-pair reads and were therefore excluded. Compared with the roughly 710-donor mean, donors in an Asian-associated ancestry cluster had fewer N-insertions in productive TCRs, according to a later genetic analysis. In a later analysis, several top co-occurrence clusters were reported to appear linked to parvovirus B19, influenza, CMV and Epstein-Barr virus. In the study, about 150 TCR beta chains were listed as associated with cytomegalovirus. A further reported finding was that TCR beta sequences accurately predicted the HLA-A and HLA-B alleles for most subjects in the first cohort. An association between a missense DCLRE1C variant and V-gene and J-gene trimming of TCR beta chains was found in a later genetic analysis and replicated in an independent cohort. A few of the identified cytomegalovirus-associated TCR beta chains were confirmed in vitro to be specific for cytomegalovirus antigens. The cohort was sequenced for TCR beta chains only, and without alpha or paired-chain data the features that could be detected were limited. Because counts were too low, roughly 18 rarely observed V segments, including chromosome 9 orphons, were left out of the earlier analysis of approximately 580 of the donors. Most TCR sequences were observed very rarely across donors, whereas some public TCRs were present in many individuals. In a later analysis, HLA-associated TCR beta chains were found to be more clonally expanded and to have lower generation probabilities than equally common non-associated chains.

The method behind the library was the immunoSEQ multiplex PCR assay. The multiplex PCR relied on a mix of 60 forward primers for TCR Vbeta segments and 13 reverse primers for TCR Jbeta segments. Amplification of the CDR3 region of rearranged TCR beta genes was performed with a multiplex PCR assay on genomic DNA. On the Illumina HiSeq System, the amplified TCR beta libraries were sequenced as 87-base-pair reads. For the original study's pipeline: A later analysis tallied 75 million to 95 million unique TCR beta chains across the 700 or so repertoires, and 10 million to 11 million of those chains were shared by two or more donors. Raw reads were error-corrected and collapsed into unique sequences with a nearest-neighbor algorithm that merged closely related sequences to remove PCR and sequencing errors. CDR3 sequences were aligned to IMGT reference sequences to assign V, D and J gene segments. For a sequence to be retained, a match of at least six nucleotides to both a V gene segment and a J gene segment was required. Rearrangements were called productive when the CDR3 lacked stop codons and stayed in frame with V and J; all others were non-productive. CDR3 was defined according to IMGT convention as the region running from the second conserved V-encoded cysteine to the conserved J-encoded phenylalanine. The earlier analysis of a few hundred of the donors excluded sequences that lacked an unambiguous match to a single V gene segment. In an earlier analysis of 500 to 750 of the donors, V segments were called functional above 56.7% productive rearrangements and were called segregating when the between-donor standard deviation exceeded 5%. To diagnose cytomegalovirus status from the catalog of TCR beta chain sequences, a statistical classification framework was built. V and J gene assignment, in a later analysis, came from comparing TCR nucleotide sequences with IMGT/GENE-DB human TR gene sequences. The TCRdist pipeline was used in a later analysis to assign CDR3 sequences and most-parsimonious VDJ recombination scenarios. In a later analysis, each TCR beta chain was defined by its CDR3 amino acid sequence together with its V-gene family, and reads without a unique V-gene family were excluded. In a later analysis, fewer than 600 highly shared, low-generation-probability nucleotide sequences were removed to address suspected cross-contamination and a sequencing artifact. A later analysis calculated a clonal expansion index for each public chain from normalized within-repertoire ranks of inferred template counts. Generation probabilities in a later analysis came from a VDJ recombination model fitted to out-of-frame rearrangements, and those results were checked against IGoR. Hypergeometric tests were used in a later analysis to score TCR-TCR, TCR-HLA and TCR-CMV co-occurrence, with a repertoire-size bias correction applied to the TCR pairs. In a later analysis, false discovery rates were estimated by permuting HLA or CMV assignments 20 times. In a later analysis, co-occurring TCRs were grouped using DBSCAN, with TCRdist sequence similarity added in when clustering inside HLA-allele-positive subsets. Co-occurrence clustering excluded repertoires with fewer than 30,000 or more than 120,000 public chains, plus five with anomalous nucleotide sharing. TCRdb retrieved this table from immuneACCESS and kept in-frame rearrangements only. Not all clones are present; in checked studies, unresolved V genes account for under half, and no reason is known for the remainder. V and J calls and clone size are as listed in that table; D and trimming were resolved from the DNA. For this sample the table gives about 160,000 clones, of which approximately 82% were detected only once. The ten largest clones add up to 8% to 10% of the sample.

Looking up the germline V gene yields CDR1 MDHEN and CDR2 SYDVKM. The CDR3 runs 13 amino acids, cysteine and phenylalanine included. The read is trimmed to its CDR3 DNA, 39 bases read in frame from base 1. V is cut back by 6 bases and J by 5 bases, with 6 bases in the junction unmatched. The cohort comprised some 730 healthy bone marrow donors. At the time of sampling, all cohort members were nominally healthy, though unrecorded immune exposures were likely present. The donor tested CMV seropositive, placing the donor among the 289 seropositive members of the cohort. Each donor provided a peripheral blood sample, and peripheral blood mononuclear cells were used for TCR beta sequencing. Genomic DNA extraction from the blood cell samples was performed with the Qiagen DNeasy Blood Extraction Kit.

Material: PBMCs. Recombination linked TRBV28 to TRBJ1-2; 7 bases in the junction line up with TRBD1. This TCR was recovered from a male donor in good health and CMV-seropositive. The nucleotide sequence is TGTGCCAGCAGCCCGGGACAGACGTATGGCTACACCTTC. It is translated as CASSPGQTYGYTF.